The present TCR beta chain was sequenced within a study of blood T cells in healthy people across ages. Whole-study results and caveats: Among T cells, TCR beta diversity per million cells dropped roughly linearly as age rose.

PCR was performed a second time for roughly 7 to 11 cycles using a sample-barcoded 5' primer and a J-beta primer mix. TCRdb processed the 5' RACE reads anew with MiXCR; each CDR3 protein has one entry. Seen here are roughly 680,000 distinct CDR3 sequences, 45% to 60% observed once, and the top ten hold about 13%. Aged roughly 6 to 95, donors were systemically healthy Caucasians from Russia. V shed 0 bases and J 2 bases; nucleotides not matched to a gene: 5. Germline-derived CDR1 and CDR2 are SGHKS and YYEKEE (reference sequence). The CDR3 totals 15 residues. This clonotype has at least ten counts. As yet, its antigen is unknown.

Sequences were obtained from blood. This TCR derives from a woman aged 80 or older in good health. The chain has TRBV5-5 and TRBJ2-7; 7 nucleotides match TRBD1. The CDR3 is CASSLDPGQTYEQYF. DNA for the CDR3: TGTGCCAGCAGCTTGGACCCGGGACAGACCTACGAGCAGTACTTC.